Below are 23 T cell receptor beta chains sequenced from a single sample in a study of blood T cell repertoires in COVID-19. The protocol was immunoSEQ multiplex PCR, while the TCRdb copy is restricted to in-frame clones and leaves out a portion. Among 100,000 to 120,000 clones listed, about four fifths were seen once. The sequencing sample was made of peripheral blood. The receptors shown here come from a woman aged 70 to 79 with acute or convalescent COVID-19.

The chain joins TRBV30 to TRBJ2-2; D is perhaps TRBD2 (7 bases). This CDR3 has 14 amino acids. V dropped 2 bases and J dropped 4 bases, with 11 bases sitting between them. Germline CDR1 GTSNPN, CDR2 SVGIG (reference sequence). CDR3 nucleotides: TGTGCCTGGAGTCGGAGGGGGGGCACCGGGGAGCTGTTTTTT. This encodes CAWSRRGGTGELFF.

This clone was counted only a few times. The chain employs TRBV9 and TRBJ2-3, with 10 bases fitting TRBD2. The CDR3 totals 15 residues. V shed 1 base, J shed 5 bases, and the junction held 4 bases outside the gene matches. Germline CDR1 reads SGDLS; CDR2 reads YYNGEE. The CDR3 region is CASSVPRTSGDTQYF. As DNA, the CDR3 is TGTGCCAGCAGCGTACCCCGGACTAGCGGAGATACGCAGTATTTT.

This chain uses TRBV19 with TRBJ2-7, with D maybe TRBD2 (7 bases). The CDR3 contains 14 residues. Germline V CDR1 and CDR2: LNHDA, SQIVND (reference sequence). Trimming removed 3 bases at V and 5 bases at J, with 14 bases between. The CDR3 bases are TGTGCCAGTAGTATTCAGGAGGGGGGGCACGAGCAGTACTTC. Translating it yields CASSIQEGGHEQYF.

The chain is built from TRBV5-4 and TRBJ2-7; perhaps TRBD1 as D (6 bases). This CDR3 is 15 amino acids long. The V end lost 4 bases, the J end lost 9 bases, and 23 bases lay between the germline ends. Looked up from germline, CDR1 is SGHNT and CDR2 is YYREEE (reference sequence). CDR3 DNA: TGTGCCAGCAGCCAGGACCTGGGGGCCCAATTTGGGCAGTACTTC. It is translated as CASSQDLGAQFGQYF. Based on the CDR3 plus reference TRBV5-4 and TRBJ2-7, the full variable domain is ETGVTQSPTHLIKTRGQQVTLRCSSQSGHNTVSWYQQALGQGPQFIFQYYREEENGRGNFPPRFSGLQFPNYSSELNVNALELDDSALYLCASSQDLGAQFGQYFGPGTRLTVT.

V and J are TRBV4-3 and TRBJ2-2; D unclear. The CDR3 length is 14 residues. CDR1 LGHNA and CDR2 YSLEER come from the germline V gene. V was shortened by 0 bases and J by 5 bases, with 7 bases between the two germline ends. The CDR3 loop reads CASSQDVVTGELFF. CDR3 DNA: TGCGCCAGCAGCCAAGACGTAGTGACCGGGGAGCTGTTTTTT.

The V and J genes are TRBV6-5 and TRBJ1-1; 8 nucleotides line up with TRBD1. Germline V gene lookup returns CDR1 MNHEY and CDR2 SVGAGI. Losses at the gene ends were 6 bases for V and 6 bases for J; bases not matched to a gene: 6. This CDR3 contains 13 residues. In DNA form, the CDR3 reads TGTGCCAGCAGCTTACAGGGGGGCGCTGAAGCTTTCTTT. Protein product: CASSLQGGAEAFF.

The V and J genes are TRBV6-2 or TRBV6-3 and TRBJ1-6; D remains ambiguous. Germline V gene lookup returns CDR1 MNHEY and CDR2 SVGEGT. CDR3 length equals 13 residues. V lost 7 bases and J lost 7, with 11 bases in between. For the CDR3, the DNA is TGTGCCAGCACCCCTGACAACAATTCACCCCTCCACTTT. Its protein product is CASTPDNNSPLHF.

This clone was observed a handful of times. The CDR3 region has the DNA TGTGCCAGCAGCTCGGGACTAGCGGGAGGCTACGAGCAGTACTTC. It specifies CASSSGLAGGYEQYF. This chain joins TRBV7-2 and TRBJ2-7, with 15 bases fitting TRBD2. The CDR3 runs to 15 residues. V shed 4 bases, J shed 3 bases, and the junction held 1 base outside the gene matches. Germline V gene lookup returns CDR1 SGHTA and CDR2 FQGNSA.

This CDR3 is CASSSIDRTMNTEAFF. CDR3 bases: TGTGCCAGCAGCTCCATAGACAGGACCATGAACACTGAAGCTTTCTTT. V usage is TRBV5-6 and J usage is TRBJ1-1; weak D call: TRBD1 (6 bases). Deletions cut 3 bases from V and 0 bases from J, with 15 bases between. Germline V gene data show CDR1 as SGHDT and CDR2 as YYEEEE. The CDR3 length is 16 residues.

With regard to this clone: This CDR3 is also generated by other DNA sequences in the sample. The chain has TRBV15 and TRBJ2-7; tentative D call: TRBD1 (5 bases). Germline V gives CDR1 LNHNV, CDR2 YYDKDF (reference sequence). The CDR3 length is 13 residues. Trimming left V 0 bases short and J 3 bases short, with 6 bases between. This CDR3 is CATSRDQGYEQYF. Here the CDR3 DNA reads TGTGCCACCAGCAGAGATCAGGGCTACGAGCAGTACTTC.

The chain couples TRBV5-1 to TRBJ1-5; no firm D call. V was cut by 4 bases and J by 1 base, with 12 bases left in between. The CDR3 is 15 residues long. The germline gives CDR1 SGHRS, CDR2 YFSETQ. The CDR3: CASSPNYGSNQPQHF. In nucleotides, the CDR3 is TGCGCCAGCAGCCCAAACTATGGCAGCAATCAGCCCCAGCATTTT.

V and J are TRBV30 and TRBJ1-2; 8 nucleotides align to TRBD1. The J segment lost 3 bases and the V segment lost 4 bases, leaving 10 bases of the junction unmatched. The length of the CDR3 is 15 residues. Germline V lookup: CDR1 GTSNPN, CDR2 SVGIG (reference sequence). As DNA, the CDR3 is TGTGCCTGGACCCCCGACAGGGGAGGATACTATGGCTACACCTTC. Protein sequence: CAWTPDRGGYYGYTF.

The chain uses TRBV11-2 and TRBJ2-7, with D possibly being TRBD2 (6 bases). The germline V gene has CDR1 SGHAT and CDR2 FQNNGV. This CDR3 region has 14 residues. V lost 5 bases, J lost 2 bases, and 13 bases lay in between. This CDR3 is CASSPGTGAYEQYF. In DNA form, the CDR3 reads TGTGCCAGCAGCCCCGGGACGGGGGCCTACGAGCAGTACTTC.

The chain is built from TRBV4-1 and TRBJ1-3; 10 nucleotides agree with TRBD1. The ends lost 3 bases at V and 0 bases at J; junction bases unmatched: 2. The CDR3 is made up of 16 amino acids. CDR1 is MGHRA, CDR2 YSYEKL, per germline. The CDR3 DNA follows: TGCGCCAGCAGCCAGGACAGGGGGTACTCTGGAAACACCATATATTTT. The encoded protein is CASSQDRGYSGNTIYF.

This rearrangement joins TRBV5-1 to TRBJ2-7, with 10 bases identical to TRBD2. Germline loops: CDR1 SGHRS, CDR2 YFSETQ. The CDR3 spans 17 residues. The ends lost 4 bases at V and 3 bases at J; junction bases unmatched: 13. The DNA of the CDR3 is TGCGCCAGCAGCCCGGGGACTAGCGAGAGAAGGGTCTACGAGCAGTACTTC. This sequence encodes CASSPGTSERRVYEQYF.

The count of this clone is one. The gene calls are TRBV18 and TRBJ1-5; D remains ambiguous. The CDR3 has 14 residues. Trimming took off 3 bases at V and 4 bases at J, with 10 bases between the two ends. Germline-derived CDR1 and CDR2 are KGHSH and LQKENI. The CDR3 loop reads CASSPLETNQPQHF. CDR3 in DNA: TGTGCCAGCTCACCCCTTGAAACTAATCAGCCCCAGCATTTT.

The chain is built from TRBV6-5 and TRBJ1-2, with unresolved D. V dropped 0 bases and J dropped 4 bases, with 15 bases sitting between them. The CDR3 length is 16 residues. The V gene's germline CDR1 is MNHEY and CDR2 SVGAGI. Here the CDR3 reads CASSYSVGFRPYGYTF. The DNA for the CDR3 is TGTGCCAGCAGTTACTCGGTCGGGTTCCGACCCTATGGCTACACCTTC.

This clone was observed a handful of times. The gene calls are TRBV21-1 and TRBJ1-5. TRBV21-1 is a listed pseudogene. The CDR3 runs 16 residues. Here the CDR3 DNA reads TGTGCCAGCAGCAAAAGGTTCGGGGTGCCGAATCAGCCCCAGCATTTT. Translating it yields CASSKRFGVPNQPQHF.

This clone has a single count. The CDR3 loop reads CAISEAGRETQYF. CDR3 DNA sequence: TGTGCCATCAGTGAGGCGGGCCGGGAGACCCAGTACTTC. This rearrangement joins TRBV10-3 to TRBJ2-5; D may be TRBD2 (5 bases). CDR3 length equals 13 residues. The V gene lost 2 bases and the J gene lost 5 bases, with 9 bases spanning the gap. Germline values: CDR1 ENHRY, CDR2 SYGVKD.

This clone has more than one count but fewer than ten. CDR3 coding DNA: TGTGCCAGTAGTTCCAGGGGGCAGAATTCACCCCTCCACTTT. This encodes CASSSRGQNSPLHF. The chain combines TRBV19 with TRBJ1-6; 8 bases agree with TRBD1. The CDR3 has 14 amino acids. Germline loops: CDR1 LNHDA, CDR2 SQIVND (reference sequence). J lost 7 bases, V lost 5 bases, and 4 bases had no gene match. Full variable domain (rest looked up from reference TRBV19 and TRBJ1-6): DGGITQSPKYLFRKEGQNVTLSCEQNLNHDAMYWYRQDPGQGLRLIYYSQIVNDFQKGDIAEGYSVSREKKESFPLTVTSAQKNPTAFYLCASSSRGQNSPLHFGNGTRLTVT.

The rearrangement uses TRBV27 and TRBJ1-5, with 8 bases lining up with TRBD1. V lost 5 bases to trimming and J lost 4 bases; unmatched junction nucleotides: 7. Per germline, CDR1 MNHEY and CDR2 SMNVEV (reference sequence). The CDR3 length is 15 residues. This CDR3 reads CASSPRQGTNQPQHF. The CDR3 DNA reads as TGTGCCAGCAGTCCCAGACAGGGGACAAATCAGCCCCAGCATTTT.

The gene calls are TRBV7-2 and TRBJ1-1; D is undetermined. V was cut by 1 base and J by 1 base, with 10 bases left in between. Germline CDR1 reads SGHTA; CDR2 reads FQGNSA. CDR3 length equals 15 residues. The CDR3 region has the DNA TGTGCCAGCAGCTTAGGGAGGGCCCAGAACACTGAAGCTTTCTTT. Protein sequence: CASSLGRAQNTEAFF.

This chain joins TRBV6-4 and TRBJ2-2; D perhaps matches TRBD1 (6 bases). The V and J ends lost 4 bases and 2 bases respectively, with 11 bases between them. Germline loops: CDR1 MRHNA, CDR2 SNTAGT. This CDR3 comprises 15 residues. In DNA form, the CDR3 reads TGTGCCAGCAGTGCTGGGACACAAAACACCGGGGAGCTGTTTTTT. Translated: CASSAGTQNTGELFF.